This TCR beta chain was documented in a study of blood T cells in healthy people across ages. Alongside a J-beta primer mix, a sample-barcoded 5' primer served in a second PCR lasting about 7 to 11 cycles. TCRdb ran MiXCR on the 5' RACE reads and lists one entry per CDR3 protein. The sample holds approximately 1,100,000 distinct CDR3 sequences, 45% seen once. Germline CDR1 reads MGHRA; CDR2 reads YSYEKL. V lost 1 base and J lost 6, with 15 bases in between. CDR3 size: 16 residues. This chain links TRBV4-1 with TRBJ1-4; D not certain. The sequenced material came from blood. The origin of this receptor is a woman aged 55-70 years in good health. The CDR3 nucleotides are TGCGCCAGCAGCCAAGGGGCCATACTGGCTGATGAAAAACTGTTTTTT. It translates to CASSQGAILADEKLFF.